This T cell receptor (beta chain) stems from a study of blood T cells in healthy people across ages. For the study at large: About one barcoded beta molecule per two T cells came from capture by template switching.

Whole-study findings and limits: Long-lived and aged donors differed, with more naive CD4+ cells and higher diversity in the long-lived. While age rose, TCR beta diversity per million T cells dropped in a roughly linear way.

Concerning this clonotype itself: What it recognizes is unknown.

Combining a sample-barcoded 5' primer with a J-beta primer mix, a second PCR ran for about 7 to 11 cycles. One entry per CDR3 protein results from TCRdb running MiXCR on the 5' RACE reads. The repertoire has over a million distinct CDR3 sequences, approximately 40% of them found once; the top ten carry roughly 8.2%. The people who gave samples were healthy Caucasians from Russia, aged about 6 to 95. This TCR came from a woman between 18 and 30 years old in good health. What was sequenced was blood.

CDR3 sequence: CASSMTGWPPLHF. In DNA form, the CDR3 reads TGTGCCAGCAGTATGACAGGGTGGCCACCCCTCCACTTT. The V and J genes are TRBV27 and TRBJ1-6; 7 bases are shared with TRBD1. Trimming cost V 5 bases and J 11 bases; bases outside gene matches: 6. The CDR3 runs to 13 residues. Per the germline V gene, CDR1 is MNHEY and CDR2 is SMNVEV (reference sequence).